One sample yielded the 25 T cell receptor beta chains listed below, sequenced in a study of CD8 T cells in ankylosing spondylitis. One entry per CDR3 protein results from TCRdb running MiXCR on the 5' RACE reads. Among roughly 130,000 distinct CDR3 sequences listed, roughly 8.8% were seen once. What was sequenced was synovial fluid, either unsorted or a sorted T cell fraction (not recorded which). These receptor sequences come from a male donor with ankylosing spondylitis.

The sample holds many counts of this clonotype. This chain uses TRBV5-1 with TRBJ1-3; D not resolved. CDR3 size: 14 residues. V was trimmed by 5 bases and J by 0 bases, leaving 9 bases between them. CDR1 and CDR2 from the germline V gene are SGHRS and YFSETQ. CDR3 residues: CASREDVSGNTIYF. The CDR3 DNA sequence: TGCGCCAGCAGAGAGGACGTCTCTGGAAACACCATATATTTT.

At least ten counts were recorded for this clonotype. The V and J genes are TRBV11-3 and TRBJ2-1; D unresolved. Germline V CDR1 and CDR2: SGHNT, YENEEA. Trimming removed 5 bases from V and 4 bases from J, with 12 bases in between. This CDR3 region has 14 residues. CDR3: CASSKNAHYNEQFF. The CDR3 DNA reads TGTGCCAGCAGCAAAAATGCTCATTACAATGAGCAGTTCTTC.

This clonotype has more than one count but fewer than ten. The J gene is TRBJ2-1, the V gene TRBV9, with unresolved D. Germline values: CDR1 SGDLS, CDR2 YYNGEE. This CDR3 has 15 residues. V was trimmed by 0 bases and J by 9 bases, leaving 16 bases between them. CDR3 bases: TGTGCCAGCAGCGTAGAGGTGGCTACAATGGGTGAGCAGTTCTTC. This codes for CASSVEVATMGEQFF.

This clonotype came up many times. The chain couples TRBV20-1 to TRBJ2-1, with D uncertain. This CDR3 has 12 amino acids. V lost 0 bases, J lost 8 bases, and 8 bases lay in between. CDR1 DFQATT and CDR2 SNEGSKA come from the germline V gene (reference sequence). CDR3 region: CSARDRAYEQFF. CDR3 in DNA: TGCAGTGCTAGAGATCGAGCCTATGAGCAGTTCTTC.

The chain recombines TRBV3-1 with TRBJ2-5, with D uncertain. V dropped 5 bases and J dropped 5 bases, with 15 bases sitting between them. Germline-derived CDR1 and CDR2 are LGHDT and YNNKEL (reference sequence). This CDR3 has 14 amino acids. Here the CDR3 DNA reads TGTGCCAGCAGCGCCCGCTCGGCGTATGAGACCCAGTACTTC. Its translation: CASSARSAYETQYF.

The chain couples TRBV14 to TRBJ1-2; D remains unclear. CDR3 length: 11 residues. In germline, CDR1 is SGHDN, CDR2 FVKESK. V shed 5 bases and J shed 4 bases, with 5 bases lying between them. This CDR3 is CASSTGYGYTF. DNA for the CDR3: TGTGCCAGCAGCACGGGCTATGGCTACACCTTC.

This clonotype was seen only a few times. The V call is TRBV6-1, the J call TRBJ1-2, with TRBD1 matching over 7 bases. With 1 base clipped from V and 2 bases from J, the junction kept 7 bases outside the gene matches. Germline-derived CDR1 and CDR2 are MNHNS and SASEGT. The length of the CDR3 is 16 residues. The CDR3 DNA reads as TGTGCCAGCAGTGAAGGGAGGGGGCGTAAGAACTATGGCTACACCTTC. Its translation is CASSEGRGRKNYGYTF.

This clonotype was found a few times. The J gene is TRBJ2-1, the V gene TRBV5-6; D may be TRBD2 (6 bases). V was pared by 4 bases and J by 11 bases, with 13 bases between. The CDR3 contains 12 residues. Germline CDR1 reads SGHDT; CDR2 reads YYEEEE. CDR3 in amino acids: CASSPYGTQQFF. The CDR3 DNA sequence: TGTGCCAGCAGCCCGTACGGGACTCAGCAGTTCTTC.

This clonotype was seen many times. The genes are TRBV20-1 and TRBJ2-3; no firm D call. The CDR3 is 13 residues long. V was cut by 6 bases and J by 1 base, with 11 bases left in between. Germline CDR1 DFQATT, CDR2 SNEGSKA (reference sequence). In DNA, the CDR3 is TGCAGTGCCACCCTCGAAGGCACAGATACGCAGTATTTT. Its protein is CSATLEGTDTQYF.

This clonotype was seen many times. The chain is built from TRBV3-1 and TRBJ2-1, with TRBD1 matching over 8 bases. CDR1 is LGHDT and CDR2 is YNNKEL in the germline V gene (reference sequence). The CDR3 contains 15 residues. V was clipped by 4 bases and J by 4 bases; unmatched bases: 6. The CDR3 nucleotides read TGTGCCAGCAGCCTTACAACAGGGGGGTACAATGAGCAGTTCTTC. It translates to CASSLTTGGYNEQFF.

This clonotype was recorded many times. The CDR3 DNA is TGCAGCGTTCAAGGGAAACCGCATGAAGCTTTCTTT. It yields the protein CSVQGKPHEAFF. This chain uses TRBV29-1 with TRBJ1-1; D gene unclear. CDR1 and CDR2 from the germline V gene are SQVTM and ANQGSEA. V lost 5 bases to trimming and J lost 7 bases, with 14 bases between them. The CDR3 runs to 12 residues.

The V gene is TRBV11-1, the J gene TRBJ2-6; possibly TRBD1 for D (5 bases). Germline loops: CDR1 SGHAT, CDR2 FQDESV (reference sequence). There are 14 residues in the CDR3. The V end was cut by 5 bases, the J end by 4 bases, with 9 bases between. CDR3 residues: CASSPRQGANVLTF. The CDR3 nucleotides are TGTGCCAGCAGCCCGCGACAGGGGGCCAACGTCCTGACTTTC.

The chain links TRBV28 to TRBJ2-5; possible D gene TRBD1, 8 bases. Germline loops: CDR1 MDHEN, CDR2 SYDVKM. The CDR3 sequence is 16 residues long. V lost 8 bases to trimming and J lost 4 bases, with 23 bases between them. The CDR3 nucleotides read TGTGCCAGCCTGATGAGGACAGGGAGCGGGGCAGAGACCCAGTACTTC. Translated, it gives CASLMRTGSGAETQYF.

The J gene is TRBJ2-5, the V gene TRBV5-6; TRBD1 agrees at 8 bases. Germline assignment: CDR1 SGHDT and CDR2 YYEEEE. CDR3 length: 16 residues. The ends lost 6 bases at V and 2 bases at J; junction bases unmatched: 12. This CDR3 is CASNNRQGLLQETQYF. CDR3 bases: TGTGCCAGCAACAATAGACAGGGGTTGTTGCAAGAGACCCAGTACTTC. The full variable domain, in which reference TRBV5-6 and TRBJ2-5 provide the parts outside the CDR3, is DAGVTQSPTHLIKTRGQQVTLRCSPKSGHDTVSWYQQALGQGPQFIFQYYEEEERQRGNFPDRFSGHQFPNYSSELNVNALLLGDSALYLCASNNRQGLLQETQYFGPGTRLLVL.

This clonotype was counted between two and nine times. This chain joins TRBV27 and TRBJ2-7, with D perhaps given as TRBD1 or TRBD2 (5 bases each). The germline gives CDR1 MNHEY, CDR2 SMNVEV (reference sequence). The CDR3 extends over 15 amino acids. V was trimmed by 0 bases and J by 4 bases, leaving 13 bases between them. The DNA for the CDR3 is TGTGCCAGCAGTTTATCCGGGACGGATTTTTACGAGCAGTACTTC. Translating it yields CASSLSGTDFYEQYF.

The CDR3 coding sequence is TGCAGTGTCGGGCGACCCTTACGCGAGCAGTACTTC. It translates to CSVGRPLREQYF. The chain links TRBV20-1 to TRBJ2-7; D is undetermined. V lost 7 bases, J lost 6 bases, and 16 bases lay in between. The CDR3 sequence is 12 residues long. From germline, CDR1 is DFQATT and CDR2 SNEGSKA (reference sequence).

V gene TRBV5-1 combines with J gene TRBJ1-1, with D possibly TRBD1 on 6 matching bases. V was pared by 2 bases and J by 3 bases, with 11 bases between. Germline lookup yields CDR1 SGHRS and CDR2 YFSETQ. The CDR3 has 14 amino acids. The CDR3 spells CASSLGGTDTEAFF. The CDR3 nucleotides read TGCGCCAGCAGCTTAGGGGGTACGGACACTGAAGCTTTCTTT.

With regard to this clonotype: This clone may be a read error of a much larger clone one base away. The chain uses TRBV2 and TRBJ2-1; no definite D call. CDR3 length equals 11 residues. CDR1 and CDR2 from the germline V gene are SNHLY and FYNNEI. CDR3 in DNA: TGTACCAGCAGTGAATGGGAATATCAGTTCTTC. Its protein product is CTSSEWEYQFF.

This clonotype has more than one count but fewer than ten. CDR3 DNA sequence: TGTGCCAGCAGTCCCCTCTACGGGACCCAGTACTTC. It codes for CASSPLYGTQYF. V and J are TRBV7-2 and TRBJ2-5; D is unclear. Germline assignment: CDR1 SGHTA and CDR2 FQGNSA. The length of the CDR3 is 12 residues. The ends were cut back, 6 bases at V and 7 bases at J, with 12 bases in the middle.

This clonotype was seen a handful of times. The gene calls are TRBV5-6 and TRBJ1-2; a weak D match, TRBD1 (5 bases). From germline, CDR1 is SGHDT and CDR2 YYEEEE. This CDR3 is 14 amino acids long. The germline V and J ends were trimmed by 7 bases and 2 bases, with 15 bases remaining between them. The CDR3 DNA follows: TGTGCCAGCGGGGGGTTACAGAAGAACTATGGCTACACCTTC. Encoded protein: CASGGLQKNYGYTF.

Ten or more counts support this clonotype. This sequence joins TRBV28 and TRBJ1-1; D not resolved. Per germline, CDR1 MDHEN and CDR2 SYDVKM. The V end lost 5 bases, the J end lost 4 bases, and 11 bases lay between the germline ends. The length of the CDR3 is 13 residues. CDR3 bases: TGTGCCAGCAGTCCTCCGGAGGTCACTGAAGCTTTCTTT. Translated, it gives CASSPPEVTEAFF.

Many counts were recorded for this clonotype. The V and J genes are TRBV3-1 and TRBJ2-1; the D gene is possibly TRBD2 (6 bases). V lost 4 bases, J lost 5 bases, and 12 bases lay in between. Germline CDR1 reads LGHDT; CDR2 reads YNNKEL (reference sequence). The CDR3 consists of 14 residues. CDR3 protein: CASSPASANNEQFF. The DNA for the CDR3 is TGTGCCAGCAGCCCCGCTAGCGCGAACAATGAGCAGTTCTTC.

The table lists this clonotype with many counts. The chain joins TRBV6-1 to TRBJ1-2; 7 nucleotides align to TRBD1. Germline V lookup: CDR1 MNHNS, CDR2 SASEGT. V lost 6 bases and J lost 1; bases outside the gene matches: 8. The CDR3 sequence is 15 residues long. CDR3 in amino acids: CASRNLQGLNYGYTF. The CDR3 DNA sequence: TGTGCCAGCAGGAACCTACAGGGGCTTAACTATGGCTACACCTTC.

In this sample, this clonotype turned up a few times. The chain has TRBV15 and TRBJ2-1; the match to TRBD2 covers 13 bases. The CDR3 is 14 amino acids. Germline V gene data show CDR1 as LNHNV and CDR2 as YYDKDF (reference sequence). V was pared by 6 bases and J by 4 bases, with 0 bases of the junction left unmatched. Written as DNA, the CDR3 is TGTGCCACCAGGACTAGCGGGAGGTACAATGAGCAGTTCTTC. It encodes CATRTSGRYNEQFF.

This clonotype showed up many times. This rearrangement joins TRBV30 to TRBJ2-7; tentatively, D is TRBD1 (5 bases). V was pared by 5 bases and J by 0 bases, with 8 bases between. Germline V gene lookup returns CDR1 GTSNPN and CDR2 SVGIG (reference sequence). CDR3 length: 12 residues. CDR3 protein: CAWQGYSYEQYF. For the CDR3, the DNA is TGTGCCTGGCAGGGCTACTCCTACGAGCAGTACTTC. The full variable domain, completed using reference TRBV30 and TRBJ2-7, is SQTIHQWPATLVQPVGSPLSLECTVEGTSNPNLYWYRQAAGRGLQLLFYSVGIGQISSEVPQNLSASRPQDRQFILSSKKLLLSDSGFYLCAWQGYSYEQYFGPGTRLTVT.